The 31 T cell receptor beta chains in this list originate from one sample, sequenced in a study of OX40 agonist ivuxolimab in advanced cancers. The protocol was immunoSEQ multiplex PCR, while the TCRdb copy is restricted to in-frame clones and leaves out a portion. The table lists about 46,000 clones, around nine tenths of them singletons. Material: CD4+ or CD8+ T cells sorted from blood, obtained in a trial of the OX40 agonist ivuxolimab. The receptor set was obtained from an adult with an advanced solid tumor such as melanoma, head and neck, liver or kidney cancer.

The J gene is TRBJ1-6, the V gene TRBV27, with D uncertain. This CDR3 has 16 amino acids. The V gene lost 5 bases and the J gene lost 0 bases, with 11 bases spanning the gap. From germline, CDR1 is MNHEY and CDR2 SMNVEV (reference sequence). The CDR3 nucleotides read TGTGCCAGCAGTCCCACTTCGCGCTCCTATAATTCACCCCTCCACTTT. Encoded protein: CASSPTSRSYNSPLHF.

The V gene is TRBV9, the J gene TRBJ1-6; TRBD1 aligns across 7 bases. Germline V gene data show CDR1 as SGDLS and CDR2 as YYNGEE. CDR3 length: 15 amino acids. V shed 3 bases and J 7 bases; nucleotides not matched to a gene: 7. The CDR3 nucleotides are TGTGCCAGCAGCGCCCGGGACAGCGGAAATTCACCCCTCCACTTT. This gives the protein CASSARDSGNSPLHF.

The CDR3 spells CASRVGQRNTEAFF. In nucleotides, the CDR3 is TGTGCCAGCAGGGTGGGACAGAGGAACACTGAAGCTTTCTTT. The chain combines TRBV6-5 with TRBJ1-1, with TRBD1 matching over 7 bases. Per the germline V gene, CDR1 is MNHEY and CDR2 is SVGAGI. This CDR3 is 14 amino acids long. V lost 6 bases to trimming and J lost 1 base; unmatched junction nucleotides: 5.

This clone is a singleton in its sample. V usage is TRBV5-6 and J usage is TRBJ1-2, with 8 positions matching TRBD1. Germline CDR1 SGHDT, CDR2 YYEEEE. The length of the CDR3 is 15 residues. J gave up 4 bases and V 1 base, and 6 bases lay outside the gene matches. CDR3 nucleotides: TGTGCCAGCAGCTTGACAGGGGGGGTATTCTATGGCTACACCTTC. It codes for CASSLTGGVFYGYTF. The full variable domain, in which reference TRBV5-6 and TRBJ1-2 provide the parts outside the CDR3, is DAGVTQSPTHLIKTRGQQVTLRCSPKSGHDTVSWYQQALGQGPQFIFQYYEEEERQRGNFPDRFSGHQFPNYSSELNVNALLLGDSALYLCASSLTGGVFYGYTFGSGTRLTVV.

The chain recombines TRBV30 with TRBJ1-1; D is undetermined. Germline V gives CDR1 GTSNPN, CDR2 SVGIG (reference sequence). V was clipped by 0 bases and J by 6 bases, with 11 bases between them. The CDR3 is 13 residues long. CDR3 DNA: TGTGCCTGGAGTGTATTTGCCAGCGCTGAAGCTTTCTTT. As protein: CAWSVFASAEAFF.

The rearrangement joins TRBV10-3 to TRBJ2-4; 7 bases map to TRBD2. Germline trimming cut 0 bases from V and 7 bases from J; bases unmatched to any gene: 9. This CDR3 contains 16 residues. Germline loops: CDR1 ENHRY, CDR2 SYGVKD. The CDR3 coding sequence is TGTGCCATCAGTGAGTCACGACGGGAGGCCGGGAACATTCAGTACTTC. Amino acids: CAISESRREAGNIQYF.

This clone is labeled as medium-sized (0.01 to 0.1%). The chain couples TRBV6-1 to TRBJ1-6, with D perhaps matching TRBD1 (5 bases). Per germline, CDR1 MNHNS and CDR2 SASEGT. The CDR3 runs 13 residues. V dropped 10 bases and J dropped 9 bases, with 16 bases sitting between them. The CDR3 sequence: CATPGQGASPLHF. CDR3 DNA: TGTGCCACCCCGGGGCAGGGCGCTTCACCCCTCCACTTT.

The rearrangement links TRBV6-5 to TRBJ1-5; D unclear. CDR3 length: 13 amino acids. The germline V gene encodes CDR1 MNHEY and CDR2 SVGAGI. V gave up 8 bases and J gave up 7 bases, with 15 bases separating them. CDR3 amino acids: CASPLREGQPQHF. DNA of the CDR3: TGTGCCAGCCCCCTGCGGGAAGGGCAGCCCCAGCATTTT.

The rearrangement joins TRBV4-1 to TRBJ1-2; 7 nucleotides align to TRBD1. There are 15 residues in the CDR3. From germline, CDR1 is MGHRA and CDR2 YSYEKL. The junction had 7 bases not matched to a gene; V was cut back by 4 bases and J by 2 bases. CDR3 region: CASSLSGTENYGYTF. The CDR3 coding sequence is TGCGCCAGCAGCCTATCCGGGACAGAGAACTATGGCTACACCTTC.

This clone was picked up one time. This chain connects TRBV12-5 to TRBJ2-5; 8 nucleotides line up with TRBD1. The germline V gene encodes CDR1 LGHNT and CDR2 FRNRAP. Germline trimming cut 2 bases from V and 3 bases from J; bases unmatched to any gene: 14. This CDR3 has 18 residues. CDR3 nucleotides: TGTGCTAGTGGTTTGTTCCCTTTCATGGACAGGGAGAAAGAGACCCAGTACTTC. Translating gives CASGLFPFMDREKETQYF.

This chain joins TRBV7-9 and TRBJ2-2, with D hard to call. The V gene lost 5 bases and the J gene lost 4 bases, with 8 bases spanning the gap. This CDR3 comprises 13 residues. Germline V gives CDR1 SEHNR, CDR2 FQNEAQ (reference sequence). CDR3 DNA: TGTGCCAGCAGCCCCCCGGCCACCGGGGAGCTGTTTTTT. Amino acids: CASSPPATGELFF.

The V call is TRBV5-1, the J call TRBJ2-5; weak D call: TRBD2 (6 bases). V was pared by 4 bases and J by 5 bases, with 18 bases between. Germline CDR1 reads SGHRS; CDR2 reads YFSETQ. This CDR3 contains 15 residues. The CDR3 bases are TGCGCCAGCAGCATTAAGGACTGGGCGGGGGAGACCCAGTACTTC. This encodes CASSIKDWAGETQYF.

The chain's CDR3 is CASSGAGNVLEAFF. The CDR3 region has the DNA TGTGCCAGCAGTGGGGCAGGGAACGTACTTGAAGCTTTCTTT. V gene TRBV28 combines with J gene TRBJ1-1; possibly TRBD1 for D (5 bases). The CDR3 totals 14 residues. Trimming took off 5 bases at V and 7 bases at J, with 17 bases between the two ends. Germline CDR1 reads MDHEN; CDR2 reads SYDVKM.

This chain joins TRBV27 and TRBJ2-3, with a possible D match to TRBD2 (7 bases). The length of the CDR3 is 17 residues. V was cut by 3 bases and J by 1 base, with 17 bases left in between. Germline CDR1 and CDR2: MNHEY and SMNVEV (reference sequence). The CDR3 DNA sequence: TGTGCCAGCAGTTTTTTGGGGGCTAGCGGACGCACAGATACGCAGTATTTT. Translated: CASSFLGASGRTDTQYF.

The genes are TRBV15 and TRBJ2-5, with a tentative D call TRBD1 (5 bases). The CDR3 spans 15 residues. Trimming removed 6 bases at V and 5 bases at J, with 19 bases between. Germline CDR1 reads LNHNV; CDR2 reads YYDKDF (reference sequence). This CDR3 is CATSIGEGWLETQYF. CDR3 bases: TGTGCCACCAGTATAGGGGAAGGGTGGTTGGAGACCCAGTACTTC.

The gene calls are TRBV28 and TRBJ2-7; possibly TRBD2 for D (5 bases). CDR1 and CDR2 from the germline V gene are MDHEN and SYDVKM. V lost 5 bases and J lost 6, with 23 bases in between. The CDR3 runs to 16 residues. The CDR3 DNA reads as TGTGCCAGCAGTAATCCTCGTGACTACTCTTGGGGCGAGCAGTACTTC. Protein: CASSNPRDYSWGEQYF.

The genes are TRBV14 and TRBJ2-3; TRBD2 agrees at 9 bases. V shed 3 bases, J shed 1 base, and the junction held 5 bases outside the gene matches. CDR1 and CDR2 from the germline V gene are SGHDN and FVKESK. The CDR3 runs to 16 residues. The CDR3, as DNA: TGTGCCAGCAGCCAGCGGGAGGGCCGGGGCACAGATACGCAGTATTTT. Its translation is CASSQREGRGTDTQYF.

The rearrangement joins TRBV28 to TRBJ1-1; unclear D gene. Trimming took 9 bases from V and 11 from J, leaving 13 bases between them. Germline-derived CDR1 and CDR2 are MDHEN and SYDVKM. CDR3 length: 10 residues. This CDR3 is CASHLGRAFF. For the CDR3, the DNA is TGTGCCAGTCACCTTGGTCGGGCTTTCTTT.

In its sample, this clone was seen a few times. The J gene is TRBJ2-1, the V gene TRBV9, with 10 bases that match TRBD2. Germline V lookup: CDR1 SGDLS, CDR2 YYNGEE. CDR3 length: 20 amino acids. J gave up 7 bases and V 3 bases, and 22 bases lay outside the gene matches. In nucleotides, the CDR3 is TGTGCCAGCAGCGCCCCCCTGGGGCTAGCGGGGGCCCCCCAGTTGAATGAGCAGTTCTTC. It codes for CASSAPLGLAGAPQLNEQFF.

The rearrangement joins TRBV21-1 to TRBJ2-2. TRBV21-1 corresponds to a pseudogene. CDR3 size: 21 residues. The CDR3 nucleotides are TGTGCCAGCAGCTCCGAACCTCGTGCTGGACGGACCTCGCGGAACACCGGGGAGCTGTTTTTT. This translates into CASSSEPRAGRTSRNTGELFF.

This clone was picked up a small number of times. V gene TRBV27 combines with J gene TRBJ1-1; D may be TRBD1 (5 bases). CDR1 and CDR2 (germline): MNHEY, SMNVEV (reference sequence). The CDR3 loop spans 14 amino acids. With 0 bases removed from V and 5 bases from J, the gap between germline ends came to 10 bases. In nucleotides, the CDR3 is TGTGCCAGCAGTTTATCGTGGGGGGTTACTGAAGCTTTCTTT. Protein sequence: CASSLSWGVTEAFF.

The genes are TRBV2 and TRBJ1-1; D remains ambiguous. Trimming took off 6 bases at V and 1 base at J, with 15 bases between the two ends. The CDR3 runs to 15 residues. Germline values: CDR1 SNHLY, CDR2 FYNNEI. The CDR3 loop is CASSLRAGENTEAFF. CDR3 coding DNA: TGTGCCAGCAGCCTTAGGGCTGGCGAGAACACTGAAGCTTTCTTT.

This rearrangement joins TRBV28 to TRBJ1-1; tentatively, D is TRBD1 (5 bases). The CDR3 totals 13 residues. Trimming stripped 7 bases from V and 4 bases from J, with 13 bases between. Germline V CDR1 and CDR2: MDHEN, SYDVKM. CDR3 sequence: CASNLAGGTEAFF. The CDR3 DNA is TGTGCCAGCAACCTGGCCGGGGGCACTGAAGCTTTCTTT. Combining the CDR3 with reference TRBV28 and TRBJ1-1 gives the whole variable domain DVKVTQSSRYLVKRTGEKVFLECVQDMDHENMFWYRQDPGLGLRLIYFSYDVKMKEKGDIPEGYSVSREKKERFSLILESASTNQTSMYLCASNLAGGTEAFFGQGTRLTVV.

This chain connects TRBV7-9 to TRBJ2-1; TRBD2 aligns across 10 bases. The CDR3 is made up of 14 amino acids. J lost 6 bases, V lost 4 bases, and 3 bases had no gene match. Germline V gives CDR1 SEHNR, CDR2 FQNEAQ (reference sequence). CDR3 residues: CASSWGLALNEQFF. CDR3 sequence (DNA): TGTGCCAGCAGCTGGGGACTAGCGCTCAATGAGCAGTTCTTC.

This chain links TRBV4-2 with TRBJ2-3, with D possibly TRBD2 on 6 matching bases. Germline-derived CDR1 and CDR2 are LGHNA and YNFKEQ. V lost 3 bases to trimming and J lost 4 bases, with 14 bases between them. The CDR3 covers 15 residues. CDR3 in amino acids: CASSHRDSSPDTQYF. The CDR3 region has the DNA TGTGCCAGCAGCCACCGGGACTCGAGCCCAGATACGCAGTATTTT.

CDR3 residues: CASSWTGGEQYF. Written as DNA, the CDR3 is TGCGCCAGCAGCTGGACGGGAGGGGAGCAGTACTTC. This sequence joins TRBV5-1 and TRBJ2-7; the match to TRBD2 covers 8 bases. CDR3 size: 12 residues. From germline, CDR1 is SGHRS and CDR2 YFSETQ. The V segment lost 3 bases and the J segment 7 bases; nucleotides outside the gene matches: 3.

The J gene is TRBJ2-7, the V gene TRBV7-2; TRBD2 is a possible D gene (6 bases). The length of the CDR3 is 14 residues. Trimming took off 0 bases at V and 3 bases at J, with 9 bases between the two ends. From germline, CDR1 is SGHTA and CDR2 FQGNSA. The CDR3 region has the DNA TGTGCCAGCAGCTTAGCGCGCGGGGTCTACGAGCAGTACTTC. Protein sequence: CASSLARGVYEQYF.

The genes are TRBV27 and TRBJ2-7; tentatively, D is TRBD2 (5 bases). Between the trimmed V and J ends, which lost 2 bases and 2 bases, there was a span of 7 bases. The CDR3 is made up of 13 amino acids. Germline-derived CDR1 and CDR2 are MNHEY and SMNVEV (reference sequence). The CDR3 region has the DNA TGTGCCAGCAGTTTAACGGGAACCTACGAGCAGTACTTC. It encodes CASSLTGTYEQYF.

V is TRBV4-1 and J is TRBJ2-7, with D possibly being TRBD1 (6 bases). Germline values: CDR1 MGHRA, CDR2 YSYEKL. CDR3 length equals 16 residues. The V gene lost 0 bases and the J gene lost 1 base, with 13 bases spanning the gap. The CDR3 DNA reads as TGCGCCAGCAGCCAAGAAACGACAGGTCTTTCCTACGAGCAGTACTTC. This codes for CASSQETTGLSYEQYF.

This clone has just a few counts. The chain recombines TRBV7-6 with TRBJ1-1, with 7 positions matching TRBD1. V lost 5 bases to trimming and J lost 0 bases; unmatched junction nucleotides: 6. The CDR3 runs 15 residues. The germline V gene encodes CDR1 SGHVS and CDR2 FNYEAQ. Here the CDR3 reads CASSPDRAMNTEAFF. For the CDR3, the DNA is TGTGCCAGCAGCCCTGACAGGGCAATGAACACTGAAGCTTTCTTT.

Here the CDR3 reads CASTPTGSSTDTQYF. For the CDR3, the DNA is TGTGCCAGCACCCCGACTGGATCTAGCACAGATACGCAGTATTTT. This chain connects TRBV7-9 to TRBJ2-3; D remains ambiguous. The CDR3 runs 15 residues. Germline V gene sequence: CDR1 SEHNR, CDR2 FQNEAQ (reference sequence). V dropped 7 bases and J dropped 0 bases, with 14 bases sitting between them.